The TCR beta chain under discussion was sequenced for a study of cytotoxic CD8 clonotypes in ibrutinib-treated CLL. Germline V gene sequence: CDR1 MGHDK, CDR2 SYGVNS. V shed 5 bases, J shed 5 bases, and the junction held 4 bases outside the gene matches. The CDR3 extends over 14 amino acids. The table came from immunoSEQ multiplex PCR; TCRdb's copy has only in-frame clones and leaves some out. This table has 200,000 to 250,000 clones, just under 80% appearing once. The gene calls are TRBV25-1 and TRBJ2-1; TRBD2 agrees at 9 bases. This specimen consisted of PBMCs, obtained after 12 months of ibrutinib treatment. The clonotype comes from a human donor with chronic lymphocytic leukemia. This CDR3 reads CASSRLAGNNEQFF. CDR3 in DNA: TGTGCCAGCAGTCGGCTAGCGGGAAACAATGAGCAGTTCTTC.